What follows are 17 T cell receptor beta chains derived from one specimen sequenced in a study of Ad26.COV2.S vaccination and SARS-CoV-2 variants. Treatment meaning: roughly 19 received Ad26.COV2.S at low or high dose, single or two shots; about 5 received placebo; per-sample allocation not given. Vaccine and placebo recipients were sampled on day 63 after the first injection. Assay used: immunoSEQ multiplex PCR; TCRdb lists only in-frame clones, some missing. The sample includes hundreds of thousands of clones, 89% of them seen just once. The sample consisted of peripheral blood, taken in a trial of Ad26.COV2.S vaccine versus placebo. These receptors all stem from a person aged 18-60 years who received the Ad26.COV2.S COVID-19 vaccine or a placebo.

This rearrangement joins TRBV27 to TRBJ2-2, with 10 nucleotides matching TRBD2. V shed 5 bases and J 4 bases; nucleotides not matched to a gene: 7. CDR1 is MNHEY, CDR2 SMNVEV, per germline (reference sequence). The CDR3 extends over 16 amino acids. The CDR3 region has the DNA TGTGCCAGCAGTCCGAGACTAGCGGGTGTCACCGGGGAGCTGTTTTTT. It yields the protein CASSPRLAGVTGELFF.

This clone was detected a few times. The chain recombines TRBV5-8 with TRBJ1-5; D is possibly TRBD1 (6 bases). Deletions cut 4 bases from V and 0 bases from J, with 17 bases between. Germline-derived CDR1 and CDR2 are SGHTS and YDEGEE. The CDR3 extends over 17 amino acids. The CDR3 DNA reads TGTGCCAGCAGCGCAGACAGGAAGAGATATAGCAATCAGCCCCAGCATTTT. It encodes CASSADRKRYSNQPQHF.

The chain recombines TRBV25-1 with TRBJ1-1; unclear D gene. Trimming left V 4 bases short and J 0 bases short, with 12 bases between. CDR3 size: 15 residues. Germline V gene data show CDR1 as MGHDK and CDR2 as SYGVNS. The CDR3 here is CASSAHGPMNTEAFF. In nucleotides, the CDR3 is TGTGCCAGCAGTGCCCACGGACCGATGAACACTGAAGCTTTCTTT.

This chain joins TRBV15 and TRBJ1-6, with D maybe TRBD1 (5 bases). CDR1 and CDR2 from the germline V gene are LNHNV and YYDKDF (reference sequence). The ends were cut back, 1 base at V and 7 bases at J, with 11 bases in the middle. The CDR3 length is 15 residues. The CDR3 protein is CATSRVKGRNSPLHF. DNA of the CDR3: TGTGCCACCAGCAGAGTAAAGGGGCGGAATTCACCCCTCCACTTT.

J is TRBJ2-7 and V is TRBV3-1 (or the pseudogene TRBV3-2); D is uncertain. The CDR3 consists of 17 residues. From germline, CDR1 is LGHDT and CDR2 YNNKEL (reference sequence). V was shortened by 2 bases and J by 4 bases, with 21 bases between the two germline ends. CDR3 protein: CASSQYRSGSAGYEQYF. DNA of the CDR3: TGTGCCAGCAGCCAATACCGATCAGGTTCCGCCGGGTACGAGCAGTACTTC.

CDR3 protein: CASTLGTGSYEQYF. The DNA of the CDR3 is TGTGCCAGCACGCTGGGGACAGGTTCCTACGAGCAGTACTTC. The chain combines TRBV3-1 (or the pseudogene TRBV3-2) with TRBJ2-7; 8 bases align to TRBD1. Trimming removed 7 bases from V and 1 base from J; junction bases left unmatched: 6. The CDR3 runs 14 residues. The germline V gene has CDR1 LGHDT and CDR2 YNNKEL (reference sequence).

The chain couples TRBV3-1 (or the pseudogene TRBV3-2) to TRBJ2-7; D remains ambiguous. Trimming removed 6 bases from V and 5 bases from J, with 8 bases in between. The germline CDR1 and CDR2 sequences are LGHDT and YNNKEL (reference sequence). CDR3 length: 11 residues. The CDR3: CASRAYNEQYF. CDR3 in DNA: TGTGCCAGCAGGGCTTACAACGAGCAGTACTTC.

V gene TRBV5-1 combines with J gene TRBJ2-7; 11 bases fit TRBD2. Trimming cost V 4 bases and J 3 bases; bases outside gene matches: 9. CDR1 is SGHRS and CDR2 is YFSETQ in the germline V gene. The CDR3 length is 16 residues. The CDR3 DNA is TGCGCCAGCAGCGATATTTTTAGCGGGAGGGTCTACGAGCAGTACTTC. Translated, it gives CASSDIFSGRVYEQYF.

As to this clone: Different DNA sequences within this sample yield the same CDR3. The rearrangement joins TRBV29-1 to TRBJ1-5; a possible D gene is TRBD1 (5 bases). Germline V gives CDR1 SQVTM, CDR2 ANQGSEA. V lost 4 bases to trimming and J lost 3 bases, with 10 bases between them. The CDR3 is 13 residues long. CDR3 coding DNA: TGCAGCGTTGGGGGGGGGTCCAATCAGCCCCAGCATTTT. Amino acids: CSVGGGSNQPQHF.

The rearrangement links TRBV6-5 to TRBJ2-3, with TRBD1 as a possible D gene (6 bases). CDR3 length equals 15 residues. V was trimmed by 6 bases and J by 0 bases, leaving 13 bases between them. Per the germline V gene, CDR1 is MNHEY and CDR2 is SVGAGI. The CDR3 spells CASSKGGASTDTQYF. The CDR3 nucleotides are TGTGCCAGCAGCAAAGGGGGAGCTAGCACAGATACGCAGTATTTT.

J is TRBJ2-2 and V is TRBV7-3, with 11 bases identical to TRBD2. CDR3 length equals 17 residues. After removal of 3 bases from V and 1 base from J, the junction contained 4 bases not matched to a gene. Germline-derived CDR1 and CDR2 are SGHTA and FQGTGA. Here the CDR3 DNA reads TGTGCCAGCAGCTTGGGACTAGCGGACCTGAACACCGGGGAGCTGTTTTTT. Protein product: CASSLGLADLNTGELFF.

This rearrangement joins TRBV11-2 to TRBJ2-7; 11 nucleotides agree with TRBD2. Germline CDR1 reads SGHAT; CDR2 reads FQNNGV. The CDR3 runs to 17 residues. V trimming: 5 bases; J trimming: 2 bases; junction bases outside the gene matches: 11. DNA for the CDR3: TGTGCCAGCAGCCCCATCCTAGCGGGAGGCCGACCCTACGAGCAGTACTTC. Its translation is CASSPILAGGRPYEQYF.

The rearrangement links TRBV5-5 to TRBJ2-5; a weak D match, TRBD1 (5 bases). This CDR3 is 15 amino acids long. The V end lost 0 bases, the J end lost 4 bases, and 13 bases lay between the germline ends. Germline V gives CDR1 SGHKS, CDR2 YYEKEE (reference sequence). CDR3: CASSLEGFGAETQYF. In DNA, the CDR3 is TGTGCCAGCAGCTTGGAGGGTTTTGGGGCAGAGACCCAGTACTTC.

The rearrangement links TRBV7-6 to TRBJ1-1; weak D call: TRBD1 (5 bases). Looked up from germline, CDR1 is SGHVS and CDR2 is FNYEAQ. The V end lost 5 bases, the J end lost 4 bases, and 8 bases lay between the germline ends. The CDR3 runs 12 residues. CDR3 nucleotide sequence: TGTGCCAGCAGCCGGGGGGGCACTGAAGCTTTCTTT. Residues: CASSRGGTEAFF.

The chain recombines TRBV7-9 with TRBJ1-2; no definite D call. The V end was cut by 4 bases, the J end by 4 bases, with 13 bases between. Per the germline V gene, CDR1 is SEHNR and CDR2 is FQNEAQ (reference sequence). The CDR3 contains 14 residues. This CDR3 reads CASSSEVVGYGYTF. CDR3 bases: TGTGCCAGCAGCTCCGAGGTGGTCGGCTATGGCTACACCTTC. The full variable domain, rest sourced from reference TRBV7-9 and TRBJ1-2, is DTGVSQNPRHKITKRGQNVTFRCDPISEHNRLYWYRQTLGQGPEFLTYFQNEAQLEKSRLLSDRFSAERPKGSFSTLEIQRTEQGDSAMYLCASSSEVVGYGYTFGSGTRLTVV.

The gene calls are TRBV2 and TRBJ1-4, with a possible D match to TRBD1 (6 bases). Germline CDR1 is SNHLY and CDR2 is FYNNEI. The V gene lost 1 base and the J gene lost 4 bases, with 16 bases spanning the gap. The CDR3 is made up of 17 amino acids. The CDR3 bases are TGTGCCAGCAGTGAAGGAAGGCGCGGGGGCTTTAATGAAAAACTGTTTTTT. Its protein product is CASSEGRRGGFNEKLFF. The whole variable domain, remainder taken from reference TRBV2 and TRBJ1-4, is EPEVTQTPSHQVTQMGQEVILRCVPISNHLYFYWYRQILGQKVEFLVSFYNNEISEKSEIFDDQFSVERPDGSNFTLKIRSTKLEDSAMYFCASSEGRRGGFNEKLFFGSGTQLSVL.

V usage is TRBV27 and J usage is TRBJ2-2; 7 bases are a match to TRBD1. CDR1 and CDR2 (germline): MNHEY, SMNVEV (reference sequence). The CDR3 is made up of 14 amino acids. The V gene end was trimmed by 0 bases and the J gene end by 7 bases; junction bases not matched to a gene: 2. CDR3 in amino acids: CASSLSGGGGELFF. The CDR3 coding sequence is TGTGCCAGCAGTTTATCAGGGGGCGGCGGGGAGCTGTTTTTT.